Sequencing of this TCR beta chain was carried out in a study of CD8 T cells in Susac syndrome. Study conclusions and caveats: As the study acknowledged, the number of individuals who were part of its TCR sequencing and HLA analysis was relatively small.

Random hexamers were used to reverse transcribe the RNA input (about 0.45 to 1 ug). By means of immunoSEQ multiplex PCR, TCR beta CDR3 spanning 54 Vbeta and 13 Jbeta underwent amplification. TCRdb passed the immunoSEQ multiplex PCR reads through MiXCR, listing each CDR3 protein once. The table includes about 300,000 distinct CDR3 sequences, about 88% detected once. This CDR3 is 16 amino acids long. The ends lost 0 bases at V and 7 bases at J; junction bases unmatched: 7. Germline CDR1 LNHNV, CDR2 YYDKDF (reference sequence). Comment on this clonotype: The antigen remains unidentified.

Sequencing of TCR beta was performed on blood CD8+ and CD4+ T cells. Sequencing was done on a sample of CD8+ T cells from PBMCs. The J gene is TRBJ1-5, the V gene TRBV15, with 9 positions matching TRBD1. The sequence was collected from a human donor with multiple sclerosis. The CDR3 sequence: CATSRELDRGSQPQHF. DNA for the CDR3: TGTGCCACCAGCAGAGAGTTGGACAGGGGCAGCCAGCCCCAGCATTTT.